The rows below give T cell receptor beta chains drawn from one sample of a study of CD8 T cells in Susac syndrome. MiXCR, applied by TCRdb to the immunoSEQ multiplex PCR reads, yields one record per CDR3 protein. Here the sample spans about 120,000 distinct CDR3 sequences, 80% to 95% being singletons. Material: CD4+ T cells from PBMCs. All receptors come from a human donor in good health. Each CDR3 is given with its conserved first and last residue. D genes are given only for firm matches. Not all rows give a size; the values are once, few, many and, for expanded clones, a class.

.,TRBJ1-5,.,TRBV4-1,CASSQVQGPQHF,TGCGCCAGCAGCCAAGTTCAGGGGCCCCAGCATTTT
.,TRBJ2-1,.,TRBV14,CASSQNREQFF,TGTGCCAGCAGCCAAAACAGAGAGCAGTTCTTC
.,TRBJ1-1,.,TRBV10-3,CAGSRVVGTEAFF,TGTGCCGGTTCCAGGGTCGTCGGCACTGAAGCTTTCTTT
once,TRBJ2-1,.,TRBV18,CASSPPFGGLEQFF,TGTGCCAGCTCACCCCCTTTTGGGGGCCTTGAGCAGTTCTTC
.,TRBJ2-7,TRBD2,TRBV6-6,CASSSPSGRVSDEQYF,TGTGCCAGCAGTTCGCCTAGCGGGAGGGTTTCAGACGAGCAGTACTTC
.,TRBJ1-4,.,TRBV6-5,CASSGGGEKLFF,TGTGCCAGCAGTGGGGGAGGTGAAAAACTGTTTTTT
once,TRBJ2-1,.,TRBV5-1,CASSGSGTPNEQFF,TGCGCCAGCAGCGGATCCGGGACCCCCAATGAGCAGTTCTTC
.,TRBJ1-3,.,TRBV4-1,CASSQDRGIGNTIYF,TGCGCCAGCAGCCAAGATCGGGGAATTGGAAACACCATATATTTT
.,TRBJ2-3,.,TRBV20-1,CSARDTERVTDTQYF,TGCAGTGCTAGAGACACAGAACGGGTCACAGATACGCAGTATTTT
.,TRBJ2-4,.,TRBV5-1,CASSPHREAENIQYF,TGCGCCAGCAGCCCCCACAGGGAAGCTGAAAACATTCAGTACTTC
.,TRBJ2-7,.,TRBV20-1,CSAIQLYEQYF,TGCAGTGCCATACAACTGTACGAGCAGTACTTC
.,TRBJ2-5,TRBD2,TRBV12-3/TRBV12-4,CASSPSEAGGRETQYF,TGTGCCAGCAGCCCCTCGGAGGCGGGGGGTAGGGAGACCCAGTACTTC
.,TRBJ1-1,.,TRBV11-2,CASSLEFGKMNTEAFF,TGTGCCAGCAGCTTAGAGTTCGGCAAGATGAACACTGAAGCTTTCTTT
.,TRBJ1-2,TRBD1,TRBV12-3/TRBV12-4,CASIGTGGYYGYTF,TGTGCCAGCATTGGGACAGGGGGTTACTATGGCTACACCTTC
.,TRBJ2-5,.,TRBV7-6,CASSLAARKETQYF,TGTGCCAGCAGCTTAGCGGCTAGGAAAGAGACCCAGTACTTC
few,TRBJ1-1,.,TRBV18,CASSPGVNTEAFF,TGTGCCAGCTCACCAGGGGTTAACACTGAAGCTTTCTTT
.,TRBJ2-5,.,TRBV5-1,CASSPGVGLEHF,TGCGCCAGCAGCCCGGGGGTCGGCCTGGAGCACTTC
.,TRBJ1-3,.,TRBV29-1,CSVGPAGGNTIYF,TGCAGCGTTGGGCCGGCAGGGGGAAACACCATATATTTT
.,TRBJ1-2,.,TRBV30,CAWSEGGSNYGYTF,TGTGCCTGGAGTGAGGGGGGATCTAACTATGGCTACACCTTC
.,TRBJ1-1,TRBD1,TRBV29-1,CSVAGGWPGSAEAFF,TGCAGCGTTGCAGGGGGTTGGCCGGGTAGCGCTGAAGCTTTCTTT
few,TRBJ1-1,.,TRBV20-1,CSAPGGFTEAFF,TGCAGTGCCCCGGGGGGCTTCACTGAAGCTTTCTTT
.,TRBJ2-5,.,TRBV20-1,CSARQGGETQYF,TGCAGTGCTAGACAGGGCGGGGAGACCCAGTACTTC
.,TRBJ2-4,.,TRBV12-3/TRBV12-4,CASSRLELAKNIQYF,TGTGCCAGCAGTCGCCTAGAACTAGCCAAAAACATTCAGTACTTC
few,TRBJ2-7,.,TRBV3-1,CASSQDWKVSSYEQYF,TGTGCCAGCAGCCAAGATTGGAAGGTCAGCTCCTACGAGCAGTACTTC
.,TRBJ2-5,.,TRBV7-2,CASSLEQGRSQYF,TGTGCCAGCAGCTTAGAGCAGGGACGGTCCCAGTACTTC
.,TRBJ2-7,.,TRBV5-1,CASSSAGGSSGEQYF,TGCGCCAGCAGCTCCGCAGGAGGGAGCTCGGGCGAGCAGTACTTC
few,TRBJ1-1,.,TRBV5-6,CASSLGGVTEAFF,TGTGCCAGCAGCTTGGGGGGGGTCACTGAAGCTTTCTTT
.,TRBJ2-2,.,TRBV7-9,CASSSPRGGGTGELFF,TGTGCCAGCAGCTCACCCAGGGGCGGGGGCACCGGGGAGCTGTTTTTT
few,TRBJ1-1,TRBD1,TRBV6-1,CASSKLRTGGGTEAFF,TGTGCCAGCAGTAAACTACGGACAGGGGGCGGGACTGAAGCTTTCTTT
.,TRBJ2-1,TRBD2,TRBV4-1,CASSPKLANYNEQFF,TGCGCCAGCAGCCCGAAACTAGCGAACTACAATGAGCAGTTCTTC
.,TRBJ2-1,.,TRBV3-1,CASSRARNRALEQFF,TGTGCCAGCAGCCGGGCCCGGAACAGGGCCCTTGAGCAGTTCTTC
.,TRBJ1-1,TRBD1,TRBV30,CAWNRGRTEAFF,TGTGCCTGGAATAGGGGGCGGACTGAAGCTTTCTTT
.,TRBJ2-7,.,TRBV9,CASSVDPAGTYEQYF,TGTGCCAGCAGCGTCGACCCCGCGGGAACCTACGAGCAGTACTTC
.,TRBJ1-5,.,TRBV7-9,CASSLGELSNQPQHF,TGTGCCAGCAGCTTGGGAGAGCTTAGCAATCAGCCCCAGCATTTT
.,TRBJ2-2,.,TRBV7-2,CASSLGARANTGELFF,TGTGCCAGCAGCCTCGGGGCACGGGCGAACACCGGGGAGCTGTTTTTT
.,TRBJ2-1,TRBD1,TRBV6-2/TRBV6-3,CASSLRDRGYNEQFF,TGTGCCAGCAGTCTCCGGGACAGGGGCTACAATGAGCAGTTCTTC
.,TRBJ1-1,.,TRBV20-1,CKGYEAFF,TGCAAAGGCTATGAAGCTTTCTTT
.,TRBJ1-1,.,TRBV4-2,CASSQATGASEAFF,TGTGCCAGCAGCCAAGCGACGGGGGCTAGTGAAGCTTTCTTT
.,TRBJ2-3,.,TRBV4-3,CASSQDSGRNTDTQYF,TGCGCCAGCAGCCAAGATTCCGGAAGGAACACAGATACGCAGTATTTT
.,TRBJ1-2,.,TRBV6-5,CASSYDNTNYGYTF,TGTGCCAGCAGTTACGATAACACTAACTATGGCTACACCTTC
.,TRBJ2-5,.,TRBV19,CATWLGETQYF,TGTGCCACCTGGCTCGGAGAGACCCAGTACTTC
once,TRBJ2-1,TRBD2,TRBV5-4,CASSLAGGRSRGDEQFF,TGTGCCAGCAGCTTGGCTGGCGGGAGGTCTCGTGGGGATGAGCAGTTCTTC